Shown below are 5 T cell receptor beta chains from a single sample sequenced in a study of T cell changes during pregnancy in multiple sclerosis. Profiling relied on immunoSEQ multiplex PCR, and the TCRdb table lists in-frame clones only, not all of them. The sample comprises 75,000 to 95,000 clones, 80% to 95% of which are singletons, and 2% to 2.5% rests with the top ten. Sequences were derived from peripheral blood, sampled after pregnancy. The source of these receptors is a female donor with multiple sclerosis, enrolled in a pregnancy study.

V gene TRBV19 combines with J gene TRBJ1-2, with 7 bases lining up with TRBD1. Trimming removed 6 bases from V and 2 bases from J; junction bases left unmatched: 3. The V gene's germline CDR1 is LNHDA and CDR2 SQIVND (reference sequence). The CDR3 consists of 13 residues. CDR3 protein: CASSVQGNYGYTF. The CDR3 nucleotides read TGTGCCAGTAGCGTACAGGGGAACTATGGCTACACCTTC.

Notes on this clone: One end of the junction is discordant with germline, which a read error may explain. V gene TRBV6-1 combines with J gene TRBJ1-5; D unclear. Germline assignment: CDR1 MNHNS and CDR2 SASEGT. This CDR3 region has 12 residues. Written as DNA, the CDR3 is TGTGCCAGCAGTGAGGGCAACCAGCCCCAGCATTTT. Its protein is CASSEGNQPQHF.

The rearrangement links TRBV10-3 to TRBJ1-2; 8 bases align to TRBD1. With V trimmed by 2 bases and J by 8 bases, 4 bases remained unmatched. This CDR3 region has 13 residues. Germline CDR1 is ENHRY and CDR2 is SYGVKD. CDR3 protein: CAISEGQGGGYTF. CDR3 DNA: TGTGCCATCAGTGAGGGACAGGGTGGAGGCTACACCTTC.

The chain has TRBV5-4 and TRBJ1-4; unclear D gene. Trimming stripped 0 bases from V and 7 bases from J, with 16 bases between. This CDR3 comprises 16 residues. Germline V gene lookup returns CDR1 SGHNT and CDR2 YYREEE (reference sequence). In DNA, the CDR3 is TGTGCCAGCAGCTTGGGAGGTTCAGGCGCGGGTGAAAAACTGTTTTTT. Translated, it gives CASSLGGSGAGEKLFF.

The rearrangement links TRBV6-1 to TRBJ2-1; 11 bases are a match to TRBD2. Germline-derived CDR1 and CDR2 are MNHNS and SASEGT. This CDR3 has 14 residues. The V segment lost 7 bases and the J segment 5 bases; nucleotides outside the gene matches: 4. The CDR3 nucleotides are TGTGCCAGCACCCCGACTAGCGGGAACAATGAGCAGTTCTTC. This codes for CASTPTSGNNEQFF.